A selection of T cell receptor beta chains follows, all from one sample in a study of T cell repertoires in cytomegalovirus infection. Each CDR3 protein is one row after TCRdb ran MiXCR on the reads. The sample lists over 300,000 distinct CDR3 sequences; 15% to 20% were seen once. The sample taken for sequencing was PBMCs. The source is a human donor in good health (CMV status not recorded). Some clones in this sample may be carry-over from other donors' samples. The CDR3 runs from the conserved cysteine through the conserved F or W. The D gene is left open where the match is weak. Clone size is shown for a subset of rows, as once, few, many or a class of expanded clone.

V gene,clone size,D gene,J gene,CDR3 DNA,CDR3 protein
TRBV4-2,.,.,TRBJ2-5,TGTGCCAGCAGCCATCACCGGACCCAGAACCAAGAGACCCAGTACTTC,CASSHHRTQNQETQYF
TRBV11-2,.,TRBD2,TRBJ2-5,TGTGCCAGCAGCATCGGGACTAGCGGGGGCCGAAGTCGGGAGACCCAGTACTTC,CASSIGTSGGRSRETQYF
TRBV7-8,many,.,TRBJ2-7,TGTGCCAGCAGCCACCCCTTGGGTGAGAGCTCCTACGAGCAGTACTTC,CASSHPLGESSYEQYF
TRBV7-5,.,.,TRBJ1-5,.,CISVPEATGHLGGNQPQHF
TRBV20-1,.,.,TRBJ1-1,TGCAGTGCTAGAGTCTTGGACAGTTTGAACACTGAAGCTTTCTTT,CSARVLDSLNTEAFF
TRBV20-1,many,.,TRBJ2-3,TGCAGTGCTAGTTCGTTCCTAGGCGGGTCCACAGATACGCAGTATTTT,CSASSFLGGSTDTQYF
TRBV7-2,many,TRBD2,TRBJ2-5,TGTGCCAGCAGCAACAGCGGGGGGGCCGAGACCCAGTACTTC,CASSNSGGAETQYF
TRBV28,few,.,TRBJ2-3,TGTGCCAGCAGTTTACGAGGGCGGGCCACAGATACGCAGTATTTT,CASSLRGRATDTQYF
TRBV4-3,.,.,TRBJ2-3,TGCGCCAGCAGCCCCAAAAGACAGTCTGGAGCTAGCACAGATACGCAGTATTTT,CASSPKRQSGASTDTQYF
TRBV7-2,many,TRBD2,TRBJ2-7,TGTGCCAGCAGCTTAGCACTAGCGGGGCTCTACGAGCAGTACTTC,CASSLALAGLYEQYF
TRBV20-1,few,.,TRBJ1-6,TGCAGTGCTAGAGATAATCGGGGGCGCGAGTCACCCCTCCACTTT,CSARDNRGRESPLHF
TRBV7-9,.,.,TRBJ2-7,TGTGCCAGCAGCTTAGGTCGGCAGGTGCCTTCCGAGCAGTACTTC,CASSLGRQVPSEQYF
TRBV5-1,few,TRBD1,TRBJ1-5,TGCGCCAGCAGCCAGGGGGACCTCAATCAGCCCCAGCATTTT,CASSQGDLNQPQHF
TRBV12-3/TRBV12-4,.,.,TRBJ2-5,TGTGCCAGCACCGGGGTCCGAGAGACCCAGTACTTC,CASTGVRETQYF
TRBV6-6,few,.,TRBJ1-4,TGTGCCAGCATCGATAGGGGAATCGATGAAAAACTGTTTTTT,CASIDRGIDEKLFF
TRBV27,once,.,TRBJ2-3,TGTGCCAGCAGTCTTCGGGGGGCTTGGACAGATACGCAGTATTTT,CASSLRGAWTDTQYF
TRBV7-8,many,TRBD1,TRBJ2-1,TGTGCCAGCAGCCCCTACGGGGGACAGGGGTACAATGAGCAGTTCTTC,CASSPYGGQGYNEQFF
TRBV6-5,.,.,TRBJ2-6,TGTGCCAGCAGTTACGACGGCTCTGGGGCCAACGTCCTGACTTTC,CASSYDGSGANVLTF
TRBV7-9,.,TRBD1,TRBJ1-5,TGTGCCAGCAGCTTACCAGGGGGGAATAATCAGCCCCAGCATTTT,CASSLPGGNNQPQHF
TRBV20-1,.,.,TRBJ1-4,TGCAGTGCTCCAGGGACGGCTAATGAAAAACTGTTTTTT,CSAPGTANEKLFF
TRBV10-3,.,.,TRBJ1-1,TGTGCCATCAGTGAGGCACAGACTGAAGCTTTCTTT,CAISEAQTEAFF
TRBV2,.,.,TRBJ2-1,TGTGCCAGCAGCGTTCAGGGTCTGGATGAGCAGTTCTTC,CASSVQGLDEQFF
TRBV4-2,.,TRBD1,TRBJ1-4,TGTGCCAGCAGCCAGATAACGACAGGGGTAGCGAATGAAAAACTGTTTTTT,CASSQITTGVANEKLFF
TRBV7-9,few,.,TRBJ1-4,TGTGCCAGCAGCCCGGGACTCAGTAATGAAAAACTGTTTTTT,CASSPGLSNEKLFF
TRBV5-4,many,.,TRBJ1-6,TGTGCCAGCAGCCGAATGACAGCCACCGGATCCCCCCTCCACTTT,CASSRMTATGSPLHF
TRBV5-5,few,TRBD1,TRBJ2-5,TGTGCCAGCAGCCTGGCGGGACAGGGGCCCCTAAAGGAAGGGACCCAGTACTTC,CASSLAGQGPLKEGTQYF
TRBV7-2,many,TRBD2,TRBJ2-7,TGTGCCAGCAGCATCGAATGGACTAGCTACGAGCAGTACTTC,CASSIEWTSYEQYF
TRBV7-2,many,.,TRBJ1-5,TGTGCCAGCAGCTTCGACGGGAATCAGCCCCAGCATTTT,CASSFDGNQPQHF